Below are 14 T cell receptor beta chains sequenced from a single sample in a study of cytomegalovirus exposure and HLA in healthy donors. PCR used 60 Vbeta primers and 13 Jbeta primers. Method: immunoSEQ multiplex PCR; TCRdb's copy keeps in-frame clones and lacks some. The profile shows some 180,000 clones, more than 65% of them singletons. The sequenced material came from PBMCs. These receptors all come from a woman younger than 45 in good health and CMV-seropositive.

This chain connects TRBV6-5 to TRBJ1-2, with D possibly TRBD1 on 6 matching bases. The CDR3 is made up of 15 amino acids. CDR1 is MNHEY and CDR2 is SVGAGI in the germline V gene. Trimming took off 0 bases at V and 3 bases at J, with 11 bases between the two ends. CDR3 nucleotide sequence: TGTGCCAGCAGTTACTCTAGGACAGCCTACTATGGCTACACCTTC. Encoded protein: CASSYSRTAYYGYTF.

This clone was seen more than once but under ten times. This chain uses TRBV14 with TRBJ2-6; 8 bases match TRBD1. The CDR3 length is 16 residues. Germline V gene lookup returns CDR1 SGHDN and CDR2 FVKESK. V lost 5 bases to trimming and J lost 3 bases; unmatched junction nucleotides: 6. DNA for the CDR3: TGTGCCAGCAGCGGGCAGGGGGCATTTGGGGCCAACGTCCTGACTTTC. Its translation: CASSGQGAFGANVLTF.

The chain recombines TRBV14 with TRBJ2-1; possibly TRBD2 for D (6 bases). Germline V lookup: CDR1 SGHDN, CDR2 FVKESK. Trimming shortened V by 0 bases and J by 4 bases, and 22 bases separated the two germline ends. The CDR3 covers 19 residues. The CDR3 spells CASSQERRGYGTSYNEQFF. Here the CDR3 DNA reads TGTGCCAGCAGCCAAGAAAGGAGAGGTTACGGGACTTCGTACAATGAGCAGTTCTTC.

This sequence joins TRBV9 and TRBJ2-7; maybe TRBD1 (6 bases). Germline loops: CDR1 SGDLS, CDR2 YYNGEE. This CDR3 comprises 15 residues. The V and J ends lost 3 bases and 2 bases respectively, with 15 bases between them. The chain's CDR3 is CASSARQEITYEQYF. The CDR3 coding sequence is TGTGCCAGCAGCGCTCGACAGGAAATCACCTACGAGCAGTACTTC.

The rearrangement links TRBV7-9 to TRBJ2-2, with 9 positions matching TRBD2. Looked up from germline, CDR1 is SEHNR and CDR2 is FQNEAQ (reference sequence). Germline trimming cut 3 bases from V and 7 bases from J; bases unmatched to any gene: 9. The CDR3 covers 16 residues. Here the CDR3 reads CASSFATSGPHGELFF. In DNA form, the CDR3 reads TGTGCCAGCAGCTTTGCGACTAGCGGCCCCCACGGGGAGCTGTTTTTT.

The chain joins TRBV5-1 to TRBJ1-4, with TRBD1 matching 10 bases. This CDR3 is 15 amino acids long. Germline-derived CDR1 and CDR2 are SGHRS and YFSETQ. V shed 4 bases and J 7 bases; nucleotides not matched to a gene: 7. CDR3 sequence: CASSQPTGGFEKLFF. The CDR3 DNA sequence: TGCGCCAGCAGCCAACCGACAGGGGGCTTTGAAAAACTGTTTTTT.

The V call is TRBV4-2, the J call TRBJ2-7; D may be TRBD2 (6 bases). Trimming pared 4 bases from V and 2 bases from J, leaving 12 bases between. The CDR3 covers 14 residues. Germline lookup yields CDR1 LGHNA and CDR2 YNFKEQ. Here the CDR3 reads CASSRSGFAYEQYF. The CDR3 DNA reads as TGTGCCAGCAGCCGGAGCGGGTTCGCCTACGAGCAGTACTTC.

V and J are TRBV6-1 and TRBJ2-7, with 7 bases that match TRBD1. After removal of 6 bases from V and 6 bases from J, the junction contained 14 bases not matched to a gene. From germline, CDR1 is MNHNS and CDR2 SASEGT. There are 15 residues in the CDR3. The CDR3 here is CASSKVGKGGLEQYF. Written as DNA, the CDR3 is TGTGCCAGCAGCAAGGTGGGGAAAGGGGGCCTCGAGCAGTACTTC.

The rearrangement joins TRBV30 to TRBJ2-5; 7 bases are a match to TRBD1. The J call is uncertain, as TRBJ2-7 better fits the DNA end. The germline gives CDR1 GTSNPN, CDR2 SVGIG (reference sequence). This CDR3 contains 13 residues. CDR3 nucleotide sequence: TGTGCCTGGAGTGGACAGGGTTCCTACGAGCAGTACTTC. This codes for CAWSGQGSYEQYF.

The chain links TRBV6-6 to TRBJ2-7; TRBD1 might be the D (6 bases). Trimming cost V 4 bases and J 6 bases, with 10 bases left between them. Looked up from germline, CDR1 is MNHNY and CDR2 is SVGAGI (reference sequence). This CDR3 is 12 amino acids long. The CDR3 region is CASSSTGFEQYF. CDR3 bases: TGTGCCAGCAGTTCCACAGGGTTCGAGCAGTACTTC.

The genes are TRBV28 and TRBJ2-1; 7 nucleotides align to TRBD2. CDR1 MDHEN and CDR2 SYDVKM come from the germline V gene. This CDR3 is 14 amino acids long. The J segment lost 7 bases and the V segment lost 6 bases, leaving 9 bases of the junction unmatched. The CDR3 loop is CASSGVVRGNEQFF. CDR3 bases: TGTGCCAGCAGCGGCGTGGTGCGGGGGAATGAGCAGTTCTTC.

This clone was detected a few times. The chain uses TRBV6-5 and TRBJ2-7, with 9 bases aligning to TRBD2. V shed 6 bases, J shed 4 bases, and the junction held 7 bases outside the gene matches. This CDR3 is built from 14 residues. In germline, CDR1 is MNHEY, CDR2 SVGAGI. In nucleotides, the CDR3 is TGTGCCAGCAGCTACGGAGCGGGGGGATACGAGCAGTACTTC. Its translation is CASSYGAGGYEQYF.

The CDR3 DNA reads as TGTGCCAGTAGTACCCGGAGCCTGACGGAAGCTTTCTTT. It specifies CASSTRSLTEAFF. The chain couples TRBV19 to TRBJ1-1; D gene ambiguous. Germline V gene lookup returns CDR1 LNHDA and CDR2 SQIVND (reference sequence). The V end was cut by 4 bases, the J end by 8 bases, with 14 bases between. This CDR3 is 13 amino acids long.

The V gene is TRBV29-1, the J gene TRBJ2-7, with D tentatively TRBD2 (5 bases). Trimming took off 7 bases at V and 5 bases at J, with 15 bases between the two ends. CDR3 size: 12 residues. From germline, CDR1 is SQVTM and CDR2 ANQGSEA. CDR3 residues: CSAPGREHEQYF. In DNA form, the CDR3 reads TGCAGCGCTCCGGGAAGGGAACACGAGCAGTACTTC.